This T cell receptor beta chain was sequenced in a study of blood T cells in healthy people across ages. In regard to this clonotype: At one end, the junction sequence differs from germline, possibly due to a read error.

The authors ran a second PCR of about 6 to 11 cycles using a sample-barcoded 5' primer and a J-beta primer mix. A minimum of 2.5 million CDR3-containing paired-end reads was obtained for each sample. TCRdb processed the 5' RACE reads anew with MiXCR; each CDR3 protein has one entry. The sample lists about 540,000 distinct CDR3 sequences, under 30% occurring once. The data were also submitted as part of a second study, on T cells of mothers and their children.

The sequence was collected from a boy between 10 and 17 years old in good health. The sample taken for sequencing was blood.

The CDR3 bases are TGCAGCGTTAAAGGAGCGGGGGCCGCCTACAATGAGCAGTCCTTC. Its translation: CSVKGAGAAYNEQSF. The chain carries TRBV29-1 and TRBJ2-1; 8 bases match TRBD2. Germline V CDR1 and CDR2: SQVTM, ANQGSEA. This CDR3 comprises 15 residues.